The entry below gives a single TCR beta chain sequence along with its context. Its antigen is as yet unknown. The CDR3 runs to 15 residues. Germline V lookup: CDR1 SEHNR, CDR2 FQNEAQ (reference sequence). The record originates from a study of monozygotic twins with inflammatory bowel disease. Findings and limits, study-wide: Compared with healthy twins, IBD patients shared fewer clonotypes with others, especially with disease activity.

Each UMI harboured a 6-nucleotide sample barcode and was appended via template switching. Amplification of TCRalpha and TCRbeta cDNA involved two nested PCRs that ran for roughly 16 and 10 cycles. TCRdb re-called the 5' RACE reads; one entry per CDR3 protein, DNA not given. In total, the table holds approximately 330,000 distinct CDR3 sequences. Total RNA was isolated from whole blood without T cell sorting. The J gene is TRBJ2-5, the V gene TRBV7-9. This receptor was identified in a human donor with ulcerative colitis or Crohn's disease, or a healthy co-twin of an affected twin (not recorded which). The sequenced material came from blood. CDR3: CASSLVLGNQETQYF.